This T cell receptor (beta chain) was observed in a study of human T cells and chemical hapten exposure. Time point indicated: pre-sensitization, week 0. Treatment indicated: therapeutic diphenylcyclopropenone sensitization with weekly scalp DPC. Separate cDNA molecules received unique molecular identifiers, which the library attached to them. TCRdb recomputed calls from the RACE reads with MiXCR, one row per CDR3 protein. The sample shows roughly 260,000 distinct CDR3 sequences, 7.5% to 9% of them seen only once. Details on this clonotype: Its antigen is not known.

Study-wide results and limits: Because all patients had alopecia, their immune responses might differ from healthy ones. Sensitizing with DPC caused no change in TCRs above 1 in 1000 frequency.

CDR3 length equals 18 residues. Trimming took off 0 bases at V and 9 bases at J, with 24 bases between the two ends. Germline V CDR1 and CDR2: LGHNA, YSLEER. This material consisted of whole blood, taken in connection with sensitization to the hapten diphenylcyclopropenone (DPC). The genes are TRBV4-3 and TRBJ2-1; D perhaps matches TRBD1 (5 bases). The TCR was taken from a woman aged 40 to 50 with alopecia areata. Some clones in this sample may be carry-over from other donors' samples. The CDR3 sequence is CASSQDRIGHPLQSEQFF. Written as DNA, the CDR3 is TGCGCCAGCAGCCAAGATCGTATAGGACATCCCCTTCAAAGTGAGCAGTTCTTC.